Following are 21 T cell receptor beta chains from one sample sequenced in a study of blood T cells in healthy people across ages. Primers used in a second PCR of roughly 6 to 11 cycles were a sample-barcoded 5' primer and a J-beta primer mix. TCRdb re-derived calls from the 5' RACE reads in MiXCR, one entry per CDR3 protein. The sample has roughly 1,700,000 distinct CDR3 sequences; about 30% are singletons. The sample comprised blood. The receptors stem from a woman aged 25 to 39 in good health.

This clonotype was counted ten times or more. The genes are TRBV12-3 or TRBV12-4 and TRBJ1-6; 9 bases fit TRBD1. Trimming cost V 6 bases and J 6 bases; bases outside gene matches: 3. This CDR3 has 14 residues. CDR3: CASSSTGGNSPLHF. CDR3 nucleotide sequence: TGTGCCAGCAGCTCGACAGGGGGTAATTCACCCCTCCACTTT.

This CDR3 reads CASALGQGETSYEQYF. The CDR3 nucleotides read TGTGCTAGTGCCCTGGGACAGGGGGAGACCTCCTACGAGCAGTACTTC. The V and J genes are TRBV12-5 and TRBJ2-7; 11 bases line up with TRBD1. The CDR3 is 16 residues long. CDR1 and CDR2 from the germline V gene are LGHNT and FRNRAP. The V and J ends lost 7 bases and 0 bases, in that order; junction bases with no gene match: 8.

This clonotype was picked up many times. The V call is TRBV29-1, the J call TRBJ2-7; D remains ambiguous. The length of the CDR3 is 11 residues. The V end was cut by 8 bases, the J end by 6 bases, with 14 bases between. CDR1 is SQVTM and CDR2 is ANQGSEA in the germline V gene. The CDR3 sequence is CSTSVGGEQYF. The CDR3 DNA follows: TGCAGCACCTCCGTGGGTGGCGAGCAGTACTTC.

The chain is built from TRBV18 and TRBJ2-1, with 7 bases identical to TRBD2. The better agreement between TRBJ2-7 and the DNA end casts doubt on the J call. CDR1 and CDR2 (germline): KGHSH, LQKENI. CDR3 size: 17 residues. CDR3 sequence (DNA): TGTGCCAGCTCTTCGACTAGCCAGAGGCTCTCCTACAATGAGCAGTACTTC. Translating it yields CASSSTSQRLSYNEQYF.

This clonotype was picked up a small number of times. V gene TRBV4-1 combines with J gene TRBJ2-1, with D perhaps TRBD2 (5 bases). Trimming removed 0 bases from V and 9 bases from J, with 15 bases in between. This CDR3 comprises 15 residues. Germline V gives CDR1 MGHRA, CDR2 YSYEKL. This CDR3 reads CASSQDVLGRTEQFF. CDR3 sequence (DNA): TGCGCCAGCAGCCAAGATGTCTTAGGGAGAACTGAGCAGTTCTTC.

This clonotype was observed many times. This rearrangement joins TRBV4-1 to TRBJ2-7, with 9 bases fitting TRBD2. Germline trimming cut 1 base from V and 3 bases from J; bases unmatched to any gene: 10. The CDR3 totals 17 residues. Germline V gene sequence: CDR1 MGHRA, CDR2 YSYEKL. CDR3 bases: TGCGCCAGCAGCCAAGTCCCCGCCGGGACTAGCAGCTACGAGCAGTACTTC. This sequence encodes CASSQVPAGTSSYEQYF.

The CDR3: CASSPDRGQQGYTF. The CDR3 DNA sequence: TGTGCCAGCAGCCCGGACAGGGGGCAGCAGGGCTACACCTTC. The V call is TRBV7-2, the J call TRBJ1-2; 11 bases map to TRBD1. Trimming at V came to 5 bases and at J to 8 bases, leaving 7 bases not matched to a gene. Germline-derived CDR1 and CDR2 are SGHTA and FQGNSA. The CDR3 runs 14 residues.

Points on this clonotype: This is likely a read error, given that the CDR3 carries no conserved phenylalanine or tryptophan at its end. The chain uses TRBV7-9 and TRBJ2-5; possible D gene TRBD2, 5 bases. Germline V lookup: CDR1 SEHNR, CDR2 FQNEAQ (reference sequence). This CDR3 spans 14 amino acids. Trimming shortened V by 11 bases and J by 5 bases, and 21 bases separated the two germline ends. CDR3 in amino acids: CAGRRVGPLETQYC. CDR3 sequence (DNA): TGTGCCGGGAGACGGGTGGGTCCCCTGGAGACCCAGTACTGC.

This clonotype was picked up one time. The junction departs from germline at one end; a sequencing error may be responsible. The CDR3 sequence: CVSTNSGNEQFF. CDR3 DNA sequence: TGTGTCAGCACAAACAGCGGGAATGAGCAGTTCTTC. This rearrangement joins TRBV28 to TRBJ2-1, with D possibly TRBD2 on 6 matching bases. The CDR3 length is 12 residues. The germline V gene encodes CDR1 MDHEN and CDR2 SYDVKM. The entire variable domain, with the rest obtained from reference TRBV28 and TRBJ2-1, is as follows: DVKVTQSSRYLVKRTGEKVFLECVQDMDHENMFWYRQDPGLGLRLIYFSYDVKMKEKGDIPEGYSVSREKKERFSLILESASTNQTSMYLCVSTNSGNEQFFGPGTRLTVL.

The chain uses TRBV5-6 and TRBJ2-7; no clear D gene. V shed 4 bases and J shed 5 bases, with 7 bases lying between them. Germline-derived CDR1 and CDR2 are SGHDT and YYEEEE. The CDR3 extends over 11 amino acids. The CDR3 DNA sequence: TGTGCCAGCAGCCTAGGACACGAGCAGTACGTC. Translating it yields CASSLGHEQYV.

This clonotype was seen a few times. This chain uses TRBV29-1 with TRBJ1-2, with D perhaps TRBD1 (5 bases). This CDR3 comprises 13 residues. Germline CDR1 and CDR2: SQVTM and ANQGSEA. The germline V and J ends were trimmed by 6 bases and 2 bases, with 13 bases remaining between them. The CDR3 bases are TGCAGCGTCCGCTCGGGGCAGAACTATGGCTACACCTTC. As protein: CSVRSGQNYGYTF.

The CDR3 here is CSVDIHGQGGSYEQYF. The CDR3 DNA reads TGCAGCGTCGACATCCACGGACAGGGGGGTTCCTACGAGCAGTACTTC. V usage is TRBV29-1 and J usage is TRBJ2-7, with 10 bases lining up with TRBD1. Germline V gives CDR1 SQVTM, CDR2 ANQGSEA. CDR3 length equals 16 residues. Trimming removed 6 bases from V and 1 base from J; junction bases left unmatched: 12.

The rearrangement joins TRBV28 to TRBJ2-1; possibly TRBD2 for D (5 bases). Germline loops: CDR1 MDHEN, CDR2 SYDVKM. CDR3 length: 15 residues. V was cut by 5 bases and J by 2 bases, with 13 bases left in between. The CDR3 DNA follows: TGTGCCAGCAGTCCGGGGAGCGTGACCTACAATGAGCAGTTCTTC. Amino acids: CASSPGSVTYNEQFF.

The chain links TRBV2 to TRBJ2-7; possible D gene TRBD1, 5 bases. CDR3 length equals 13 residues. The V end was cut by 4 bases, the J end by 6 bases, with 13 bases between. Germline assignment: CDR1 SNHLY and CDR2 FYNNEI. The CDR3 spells CASSVSRAGEQYF. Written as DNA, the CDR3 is TGTGCCAGCAGTGTCTCCAGGGCAGGCGAGCAGTACTTC.

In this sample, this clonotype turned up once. The CDR3 sequence is CSARGGNERGTEAFF. As DNA, the CDR3 is TGCAGTGCTAGAGGGGGAAATGAGAGGGGCACTGAAGCTTTCTTT. The chain employs TRBV20-1 and TRBJ1-1; tentatively, D is TRBD1 (5 bases). Trimming took 1 base from V and 4 from J, leaving 16 bases between them. This CDR3 comprises 15 residues. Per the germline V gene, CDR1 is DFQATT and CDR2 is SNEGSKA (reference sequence).

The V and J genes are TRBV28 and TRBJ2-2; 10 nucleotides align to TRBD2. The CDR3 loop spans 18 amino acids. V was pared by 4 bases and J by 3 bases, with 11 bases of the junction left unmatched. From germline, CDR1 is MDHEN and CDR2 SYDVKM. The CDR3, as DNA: TGTGCCAGCAGTTCCCCATCGACTAGCGGGTCTTACACCGGGGAGCTGTTTTTT. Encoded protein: CASSSPSTSGSYTGELFF.

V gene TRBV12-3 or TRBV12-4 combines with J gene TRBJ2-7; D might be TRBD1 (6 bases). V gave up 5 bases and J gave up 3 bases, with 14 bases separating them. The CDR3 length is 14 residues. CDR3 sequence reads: CASSPGTNVYEQYF. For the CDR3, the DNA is TGTGCCAGCAGTCCCGGGACAAACGTCTACGAGCAGTACTTC.

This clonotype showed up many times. CDR3 bases: TGTGCCACCAGTGCTGGCAGGGGGCTCCGCAATGAGCAGTTCTTC. Translated, it gives CATSAGRGLRNEQFF. This sequence joins TRBV24-1 and TRBJ2-1; 8 bases are shared with TRBD1. The CDR3 spans 15 residues. V was clipped by 5 bases and J by 6 bases; unmatched bases: 8. Germline lookup yields CDR1 KGHDR and CDR2 SFDVKD.

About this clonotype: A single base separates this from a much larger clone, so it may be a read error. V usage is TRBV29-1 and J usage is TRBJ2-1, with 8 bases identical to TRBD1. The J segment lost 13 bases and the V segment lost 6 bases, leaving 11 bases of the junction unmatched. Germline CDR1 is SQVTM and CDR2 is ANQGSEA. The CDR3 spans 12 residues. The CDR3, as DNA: TGCAGCGTAGCGGACAGGGCGGGGACCCAGTTCTTC. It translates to CSVADRAGTQFF.

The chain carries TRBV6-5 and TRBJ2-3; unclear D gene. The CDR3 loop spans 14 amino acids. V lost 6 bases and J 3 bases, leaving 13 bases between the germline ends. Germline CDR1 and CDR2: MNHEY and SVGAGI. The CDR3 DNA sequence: TGTGCCAGCAGCAACCGCTCCTTTACAGATACGCAGTATTTT. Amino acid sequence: CASSNRSFTDTQYF.

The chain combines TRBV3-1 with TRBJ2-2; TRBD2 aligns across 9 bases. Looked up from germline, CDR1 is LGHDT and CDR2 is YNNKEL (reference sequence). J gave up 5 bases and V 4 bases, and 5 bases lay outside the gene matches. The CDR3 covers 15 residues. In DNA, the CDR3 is TGTGCCAGCAGCCGACTAGCGGACTTTACCGGGGAGCTGTTTTTT. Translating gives CASSRLADFTGELFF. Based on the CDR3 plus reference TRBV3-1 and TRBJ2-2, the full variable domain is DTAVSQTPKYLVTQMGNDKSIKCEQNLGHDTMYWYKQDSKKFLKIMFSYNNKELIINETVPNRFSPKSPDKAHLNLHINSLELGDSAVYFCASSRLADFTGELFFGEGSRLTVL.